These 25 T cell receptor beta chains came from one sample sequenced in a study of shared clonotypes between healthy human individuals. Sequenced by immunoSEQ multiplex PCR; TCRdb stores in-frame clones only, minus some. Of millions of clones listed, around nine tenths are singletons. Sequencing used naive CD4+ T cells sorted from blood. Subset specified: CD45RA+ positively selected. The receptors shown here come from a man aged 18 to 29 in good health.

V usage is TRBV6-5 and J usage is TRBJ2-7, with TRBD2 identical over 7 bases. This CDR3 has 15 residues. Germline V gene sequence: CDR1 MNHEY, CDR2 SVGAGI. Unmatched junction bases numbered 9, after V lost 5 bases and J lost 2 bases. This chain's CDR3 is CASSPLWGGTYEQYF. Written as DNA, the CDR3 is TGTGCCAGCAGTCCTCTCTGGGGGGGGACCTACGAGCAGTACTTC.

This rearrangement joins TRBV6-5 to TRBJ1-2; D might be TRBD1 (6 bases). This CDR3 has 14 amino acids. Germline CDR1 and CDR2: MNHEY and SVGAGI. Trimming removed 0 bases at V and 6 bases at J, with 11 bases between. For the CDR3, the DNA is TGTGCCAGCAGTTACTCGTATCAGGGGAATGGCTACACCTTC. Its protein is CASSYSYQGNGYTF.

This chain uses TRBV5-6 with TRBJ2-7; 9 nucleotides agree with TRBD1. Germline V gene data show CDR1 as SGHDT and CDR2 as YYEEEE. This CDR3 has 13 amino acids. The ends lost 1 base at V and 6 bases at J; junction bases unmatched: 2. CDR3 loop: CASSLTGGIEQYF. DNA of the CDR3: TGTGCCAGCAGCTTGACAGGGGGCATCGAGCAGTACTTC.

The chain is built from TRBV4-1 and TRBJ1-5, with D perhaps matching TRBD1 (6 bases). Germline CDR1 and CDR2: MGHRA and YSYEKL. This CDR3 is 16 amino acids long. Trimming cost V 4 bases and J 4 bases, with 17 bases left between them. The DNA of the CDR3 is TGCGCCAGCAGCCCTGGGGGCCTGCGTTTTAATCAGCCCCAGCATTTT. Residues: CASSPGGLRFNQPQHF.

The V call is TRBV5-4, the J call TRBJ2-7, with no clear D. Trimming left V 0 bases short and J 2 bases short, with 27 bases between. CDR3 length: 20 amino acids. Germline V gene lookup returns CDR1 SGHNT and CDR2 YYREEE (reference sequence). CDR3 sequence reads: CASSLVRADKSTGTPYEQYF. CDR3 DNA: TGTGCCAGCAGCTTGGTTCGGGCTGACAAGAGTACCGGTACCCCCTACGAGCAGTACTTC.

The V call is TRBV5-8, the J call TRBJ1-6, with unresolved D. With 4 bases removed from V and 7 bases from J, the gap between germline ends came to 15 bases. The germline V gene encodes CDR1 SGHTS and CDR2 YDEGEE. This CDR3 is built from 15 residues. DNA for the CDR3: TGTGCCAGCAGCCCCCCCGGATTCCAGAATTCACCCCTCCACTTT. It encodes CASSPPGFQNSPLHF. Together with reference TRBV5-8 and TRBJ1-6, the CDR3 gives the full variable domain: EAGVTQSPTHLIKTRGQQATLRCSPISGHTSVYWYQQALGLGLQFLLWYDEGEERNRGNFPPRFSGRQFPNYSSELNVNALELEDSALYLCASSPPGFQNSPLHFGNGTRLTVT.

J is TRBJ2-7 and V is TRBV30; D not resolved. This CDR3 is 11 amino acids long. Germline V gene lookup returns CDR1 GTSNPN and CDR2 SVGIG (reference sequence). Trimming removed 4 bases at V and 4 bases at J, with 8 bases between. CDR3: CAWMKEYEQYF. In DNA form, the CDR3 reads TGTGCCTGGATGAAGGAATACGAGCAGTACTTC.

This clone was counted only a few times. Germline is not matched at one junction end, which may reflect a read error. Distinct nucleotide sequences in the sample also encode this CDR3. DNA for the CDR3: TGTGCCAGCAGTTTAGTGAGTCGGGGAGCTGTTTTT. Its translation is CASSLVSRGAVF. V gene TRBV28 combines with J gene TRBJ2-2; a possible D gene is TRBD2 (5 bases). The CDR3 has 12 residues. The germline V gene has CDR1 MDHEN and CDR2 SYDVKM.

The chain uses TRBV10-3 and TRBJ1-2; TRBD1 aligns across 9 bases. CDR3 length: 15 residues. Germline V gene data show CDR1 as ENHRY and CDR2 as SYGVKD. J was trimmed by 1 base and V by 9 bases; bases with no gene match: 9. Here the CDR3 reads CAIHGTGRDNYGYTF. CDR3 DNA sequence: TGTGCCATACATGGGACAGGGAGAGATAACTATGGCTACACCTTC.

This CDR3 is CASSRGDRGRWETQYF. The CDR3 nucleotides are TGCGCCAGCAGCAGGGGGGACAGGGGACGGTGGGAGACCCAGTACTTC. The V call is TRBV5-1, the J call TRBJ2-5; 10 bases are a match to TRBD1. The CDR3 sequence is 16 residues long. V dropped 4 bases and J dropped 5; count of bases not matched to a gene: 11. Germline loops: CDR1 SGHRS, CDR2 YFSETQ.

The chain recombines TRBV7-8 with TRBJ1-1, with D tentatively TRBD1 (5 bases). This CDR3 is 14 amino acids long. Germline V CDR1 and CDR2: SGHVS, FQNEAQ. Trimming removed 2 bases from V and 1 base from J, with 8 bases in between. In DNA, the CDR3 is TGTGCCAGCAGCTTAAATCAGGGGAACACTGAAGCTTTCTTT. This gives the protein CASSLNQGNTEAFF.

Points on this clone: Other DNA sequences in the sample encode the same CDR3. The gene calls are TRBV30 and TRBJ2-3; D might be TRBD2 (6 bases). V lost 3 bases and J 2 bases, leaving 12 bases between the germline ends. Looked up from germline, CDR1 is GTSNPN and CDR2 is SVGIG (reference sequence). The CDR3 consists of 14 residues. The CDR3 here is CAWSGGRSTDTQYF. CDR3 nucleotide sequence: TGTGCCTGGAGCGGGGGACGGTCCACAGATACGCAGTATTTT.

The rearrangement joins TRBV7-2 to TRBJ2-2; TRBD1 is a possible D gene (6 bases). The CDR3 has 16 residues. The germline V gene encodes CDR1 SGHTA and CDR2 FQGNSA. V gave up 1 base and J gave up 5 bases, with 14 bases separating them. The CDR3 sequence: CASSLGGRTETGELFF. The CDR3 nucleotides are TGTGCCAGCAGCTTAGGGGGGCGTACGGAGACCGGGGAGCTGTTTTTT.

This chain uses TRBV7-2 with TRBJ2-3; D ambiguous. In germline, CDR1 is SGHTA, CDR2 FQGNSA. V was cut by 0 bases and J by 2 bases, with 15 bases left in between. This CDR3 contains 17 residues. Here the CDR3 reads CASSLAISRLNTDTQYF. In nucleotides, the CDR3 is TGTGCCAGCAGCTTAGCGATTAGCAGACTGAACACAGATACGCAGTATTTT.

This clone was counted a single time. The CDR3 region is CASSMDRYEQYF. The CDR3 DNA follows: TGTGCCAGCAGCATGGACAGATACGAGCAGTACTTC. The chain carries TRBV7-2 and TRBJ2-5; possibly TRBD1 for D (6 bases). The J call is in doubt because the DNA end fits TRBJ2-7 better. Looked up from germline, CDR1 is SGHTA and CDR2 is FQGNSA. The CDR3 loop spans 12 amino acids.

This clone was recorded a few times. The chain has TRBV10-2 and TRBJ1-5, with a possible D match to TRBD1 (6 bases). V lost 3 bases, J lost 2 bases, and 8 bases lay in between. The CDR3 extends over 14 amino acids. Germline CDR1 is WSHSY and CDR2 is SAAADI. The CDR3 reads CASSEAGGNQPQHF. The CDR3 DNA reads TGCGCCAGCAGTGAAGCAGGGGGCAATCAGCCCCAGCATTTT.

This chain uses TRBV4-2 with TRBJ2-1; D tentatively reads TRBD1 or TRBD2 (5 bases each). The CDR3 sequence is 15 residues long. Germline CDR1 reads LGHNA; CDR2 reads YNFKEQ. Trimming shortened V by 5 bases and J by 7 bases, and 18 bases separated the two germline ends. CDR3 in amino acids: CASSMVGAGINEQFF. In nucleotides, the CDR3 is TGTGCCAGCAGCATGGTCGGGGCAGGTATAAATGAGCAGTTCTTC.

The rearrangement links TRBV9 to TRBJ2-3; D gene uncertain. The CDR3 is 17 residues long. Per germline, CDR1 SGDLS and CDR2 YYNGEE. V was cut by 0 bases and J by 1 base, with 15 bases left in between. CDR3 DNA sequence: TGTGCCAGCAGCGTAGGAGGTGGCTCAGGTGGCACAGATACGCAGTATTTT. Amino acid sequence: CASSVGGGSGGTDTQYF.

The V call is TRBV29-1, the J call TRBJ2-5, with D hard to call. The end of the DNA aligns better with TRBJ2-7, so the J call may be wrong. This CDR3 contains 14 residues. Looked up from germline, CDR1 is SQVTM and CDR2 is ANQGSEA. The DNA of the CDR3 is TGCAGCGTTGAACTCCCATATGGGGCCTACGAGCAGTACTTC. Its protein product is CSVELPYGAYEQYF.

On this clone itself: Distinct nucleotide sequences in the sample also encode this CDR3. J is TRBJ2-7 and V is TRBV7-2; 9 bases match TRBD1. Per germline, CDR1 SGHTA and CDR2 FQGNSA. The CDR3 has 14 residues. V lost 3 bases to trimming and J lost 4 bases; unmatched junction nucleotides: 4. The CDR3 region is CASSLGQGGYEQYF. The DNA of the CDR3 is TGTGCCAGCAGCTTGGGACAGGGTGGTTACGAGCAGTACTTC.

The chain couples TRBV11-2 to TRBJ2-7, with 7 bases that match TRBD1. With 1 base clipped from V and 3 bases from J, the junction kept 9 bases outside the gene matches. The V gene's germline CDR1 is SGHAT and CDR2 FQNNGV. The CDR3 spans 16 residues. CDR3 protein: CASSLGAARGLYEQYF. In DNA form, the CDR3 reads TGTGCCAGCAGCTTAGGGGCCGCGAGGGGGCTCTACGAGCAGTACTTC. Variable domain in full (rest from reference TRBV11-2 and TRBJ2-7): EAGVAQSPRYKIIEKRQSVAFWCNPISGHATLYWYQQILGQGPKLLIQFQNNGVVDDSQLPKDRFSAERLKGVDSTLKIQPAKLEDSAVYLCASSLGAARGLYEQYFGPGTRLTVT.

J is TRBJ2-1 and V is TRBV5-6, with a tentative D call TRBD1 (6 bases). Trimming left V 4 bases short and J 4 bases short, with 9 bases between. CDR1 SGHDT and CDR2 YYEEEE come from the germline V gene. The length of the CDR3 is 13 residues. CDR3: CASSPTGYNEQFF. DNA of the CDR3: TGTGCCAGCAGCCCGACAGGTTACAATGAGCAGTTCTTC.

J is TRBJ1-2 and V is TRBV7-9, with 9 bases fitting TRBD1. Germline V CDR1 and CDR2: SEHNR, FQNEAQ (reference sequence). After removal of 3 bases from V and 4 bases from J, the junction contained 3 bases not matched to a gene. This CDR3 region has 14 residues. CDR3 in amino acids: CASSFTGGIYGYTF. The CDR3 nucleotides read TGTGCCAGCAGCTTTACAGGGGGCATCTATGGCTACACCTTC.

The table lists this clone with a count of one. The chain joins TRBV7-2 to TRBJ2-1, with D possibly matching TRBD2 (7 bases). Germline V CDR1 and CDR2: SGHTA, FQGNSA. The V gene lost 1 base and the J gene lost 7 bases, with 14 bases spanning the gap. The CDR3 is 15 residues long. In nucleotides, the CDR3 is TGTGCCAGCAGCTTAGAGGGGGGGTGGATGAATGAGCAGTTCTTC. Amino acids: CASSLEGGWMNEQFF.

This chain's CDR3 is CASSYGTLYGYTF. CDR3 DNA: TGTGCCAGCAGTTACGGGACGCTCTATGGCTACACCTTC. The chain links TRBV6-5 to TRBJ1-2; D possibly corresponds to TRBD1 (5 bases). Between the trimmed V and J ends, which lost 2 bases and 4 bases, there was a span of 8 bases. Germline CDR1 reads MNHEY; CDR2 reads SVGAGI. The CDR3 has 13 amino acids.